These 2 T cell receptor beta chains originate from one sample sequenced in a study of blood T cell repertoires in COVID-19. Produced via immunoSEQ multiplex PCR; TCRdb's table is partial and in-frame only. The data contain roughly 250,000 clones, 87% of them singletons. The source material was peripheral blood. All receptors derive from a woman aged 50 to 65 with acute or convalescent COVID-19.

This clone appeared a single time. The V and J genes are TRBV14 and TRBJ2-5; D uncertain. Germline values: CDR1 SGHDN, CDR2 FVKESK. Trimming took 1 base from V and 9 from J, leaving 9 bases between them. There are 12 residues in the CDR3. As DNA, the CDR3 is TGTGCCAGCAGCCAAGTATTTCAGGCCCAGTACTTC. It encodes CASSQVFQAQYF.

V and J are TRBV5-6 and TRBJ2-2, with D hard to call. Trimming removed 3 bases from V and 8 bases from J, with 8 bases in between. The CDR3 is 12 residues long. CDR1 SGHDT and CDR2 YYEEEE come from the germline V gene. Here the CDR3 reads CASSSHSGELFF. As DNA, the CDR3 is TGTGCCAGCAGCTCACACAGTGGGGAGCTGTTTTTT. The full variable domain, completed using reference TRBV5-6 and TRBJ2-2, is DAGVTQSPTHLIKTRGQQVTLRCSPKSGHDTVSWYQQALGQGPQFIFQYYEEEERQRGNFPDRFSGHQFPNYSSELNVNALLLGDSALYLCASSSHSGELFFGEGSRLTVL.